The 21 T cell receptor beta chains given below trace back to one sample, sequenced in a study of blood T cell repertoires in COVID-19. Clones were read by immunoSEQ multiplex PCR, and TCRdb kept only the in-frame ones, dropping some. Here the sample spans about 260,000 clones, 70% to 90% being singletons. The material sequenced was peripheral blood. All receptors come from a middle-aged woman with acute or convalescent COVID-19.

The chain has TRBV7-9 and TRBJ1-2, with TRBD1 matching 8 bases. Per germline, CDR1 SEHNR and CDR2 FQNEAQ (reference sequence). This CDR3 spans 14 amino acids. The J segment lost 7 bases and the V segment lost 4 bases, leaving 8 bases of the junction unmatched. CDR3 DNA: TGTGCCAGCAGCTCAGGACAGGGCGAGGGTGGCTACACCTTC. This translates into CASSSGQGEGGYTF.

The chain recombines TRBV3-1 (or the pseudogene TRBV3-2) with TRBJ1-1, with D possibly matching TRBD1 (6 bases). The CDR3 spans 13 residues. Trimming removed 1 base from V and 9 bases from J, with 12 bases in between. CDR1 LGHDT and CDR2 YNNKEL come from the germline V gene (reference sequence). This CDR3 is CASSQVGQLKAFF. Written as DNA, the CDR3 is TGTGCCAGCAGCCAAGTAGGACAGTTAAAAGCTTTCTTT.

This chain uses TRBV7-3 with TRBJ1-2; 9 bases agree with TRBD1. The trim removed 5 bases at V and 7 bases at J, leaving 14 bases unmatched. CDR1 is SGHTA, CDR2 FQGTGA, per germline. This CDR3 comprises 16 residues. The CDR3 spells CASSRYRDREESGYTF. The CDR3 DNA is TGTGCCAGCAGCCGGTACCGGGACAGGGAGGAGAGTGGCTACACCTTC.

The chain uses TRBV4-1 and TRBJ2-1; 7 bases agree with TRBD2. The CDR3 contains 14 residues. Trimming took 3 bases from V and 6 from J; bases not matched to a gene: 5. Looked up from germline, CDR1 is MGHRA and CDR2 is YSYEKL. In DNA, the CDR3 is TGCGCCAGCAGCCAGAGGGGAGGGGTCAATGAGCAGTTCTTC. Residues: CASSQRGGVNEQFF.

CDR3 sequence: CASSTGTGIQPQHF. The CDR3 DNA reads as TGTGCCAGCAGTACCGGGACAGGGATCCAGCCCCAGCATTTT. The rearrangement links TRBV6-2 or TRBV6-3 to TRBJ1-5, with 9 bases lining up with TRBD1. Germline CDR1 and CDR2: MNHEY and SVGEGT. The CDR3 has 14 amino acids. V lost 5 bases to trimming and J lost 7 bases; unmatched junction nucleotides: 6.

This sequence joins TRBV2 and TRBJ1-6; D is perhaps TRBD1 (5 bases). The CDR3 consists of 15 residues. Germline lookup yields CDR1 SNHLY and CDR2 FYNNEI. V lost 8 bases and J 10 bases, leaving 21 bases between the germline ends. The chain's CDR3 is CASVPDRGKGSPLHF. DNA of the CDR3: TGTGCCAGCGTCCCGGATCGGGGGAAAGGATCACCCCTCCACTTT.

The chain links TRBV5-4 to TRBJ1-2; 8 nucleotides match TRBD1. Germline CDR1 is SGHNT and CDR2 is YYREEE (reference sequence). Unmatched junction bases numbered 4, after V lost 4 bases and J lost 2 bases. This CDR3 comprises 14 residues. CDR3 sequence (DNA): TGTGCCAGCAGCCAACAGGGGGTGAACTATGGCTACACCTTC. This codes for CASSQQGVNYGYTF. Together with reference TRBV5-4 and TRBJ1-2, the CDR3 gives the full variable domain: ETGVTQSPTHLIKTRGQQVTLRCSSQSGHNTVSWYQQALGQGPQFIFQYYREEENGRGNFPPRFSGLQFPNYSSELNVNALELDDSALYLCASSQQGVNYGYTFGSGTRLTVV.

This chain joins TRBV13 and TRBJ1-4; D possibly corresponds to TRBD1 (5 bases). Germline V gives CDR1 PRHDT, CDR2 FYEKMQ (reference sequence). The CDR3 extends over 15 amino acids. V was cut by 5 bases and J by 5 bases, with 15 bases left in between. The CDR3 region has the DNA TGTGCCAGCAGCGAACGACAGACACTCAATGAAAAACTGTTTTTT. Protein sequence: CASSERQTLNEKLFF.

The CDR3 DNA reads TGTGCCGGATACCCAGGGGGCGCGGGCGGCTACACCTTC. Encoded protein: CAGYPGGAGGYTF. The chain employs TRBV6-5 and TRBJ1-2, with 8 bases identical to TRBD1. The germline V gene has CDR1 MNHEY and CDR2 SVGAGI. V lost 11 bases, J lost 8 bases, and 13 bases stayed unmatched. The CDR3 is 13 residues long.

This clone was seen a handful of times. CDR3 DNA sequence: TGTGCCAGTACACATAGCAATCAGCCCCAGCATTTT. It specifies CASTHSNQPQHF. The rearrangement joins TRBV19 to TRBJ1-5; D not resolved. The length of the CDR3 is 12 residues. From germline, CDR1 is LNHDA and CDR2 SQIVND (reference sequence). V was pared by 7 bases and J by 0 bases, with 4 bases between.

This clone was observed once. This chain uses TRBV5-1 with TRBJ1-2; 7 bases align to TRBD1. The CDR3 extends over 15 amino acids. CDR1 is SGHRS, CDR2 YFSETQ, per germline. Unmatched junction bases numbered 3, after V lost 0 bases and J lost 1 base. CDR3 in amino acids: CASSLDGTVNYGYTF. In DNA, the CDR3 is TGCGCCAGCAGCTTGGATGGGACAGTTAACTATGGCTACACCTTC. The variable domain in full, with the rest retrieved from reference TRBV5-1 and TRBJ1-2, is KAGVTQTPRYLIKTRGQQVTLSCSPISGHRSVSWYQQTPGQGLQFLFEYFSETQRNKGNFPGRFSGRQFSNSRSEMNVSTLELGDSALYLCASSLDGTVNYGYTFGSGTRLTVV.

The chain couples TRBV12-3 or TRBV12-4 to TRBJ2-7; D is possibly TRBD2 (5 bases). V was cut by 4 bases and J by 6 bases, with 7 bases left in between. This CDR3 comprises 11 residues. The CDR3: CASSSGSEQYV. The CDR3 DNA reads as TGTGCCAGCAGTTCGGGATCCGAGCAGTACGTC.

This chain uses TRBV24-1 with TRBJ1-2; tentative D call: TRBD1 (6 bases). The V end lost 4 bases, the J end lost 4 bases, and 12 bases lay between the germline ends. The CDR3 is 14 residues long. Germline V gene lookup returns CDR1 KGHDR and CDR2 SFDVKD. The CDR3 sequence: CATSDHDRSYGYTF. Here the CDR3 DNA reads TGTGCCACCAGTGACCATGACAGGAGCTATGGCTACACCTTC.

The chain uses TRBV5-1 and TRBJ1-1; 8 nucleotides line up with TRBD1. With 0 bases clipped from V and 4 bases from J, the junction kept 8 bases outside the gene matches. The CDR3 has 16 residues. Germline V gene sequence: CDR1 SGHRS, CDR2 YFSETQ. The CDR3 is CASSLASYRGGTEAFF. CDR3 coding DNA: TGCGCCAGCAGCTTGGCCTCTTACAGGGGGGGCACTGAAGCTTTCTTT.

V usage is TRBV3-1 (or the pseudogene TRBV3-2) and J usage is TRBJ2-5; 8 bases agree with TRBD2. Germline trimming cut 3 bases from V and 5 bases from J; bases unmatched to any gene: 8. CDR3 length: 15 amino acids. Germline CDR1 is LGHDT and CDR2 is YNNKEL (reference sequence). The CDR3 region has the DNA TGTGCCAGCAGCCACGCGGGGGGCCTCATTGAGACCCAGTACTTC. It codes for CASSHAGGLIETQYF.

This chain connects TRBV6-5 to TRBJ1-1; D might be TRBD1 (5 bases). V was cut by 2 bases and J by 5 bases, with 15 bases left in between. This CDR3 comprises 15 residues. Germline V gene lookup returns CDR1 MNHEY and CDR2 SVGAGI. CDR3 bases: TGTGCCAGCAGTTACCACCAGGGCGGGGAAACTGAAGCTTTCTTT. It yields the protein CASSYHQGGETEAFF.

The rearrangement joins TRBV5-1 to TRBJ2-1; 12 bases are shared with TRBD2. With 6 bases clipped from V and 6 bases from J, the junction kept 4 bases outside the gene matches. This CDR3 is built from 14 residues. CDR1 and CDR2 from the germline V gene are SGHRS and YFSETQ. DNA of the CDR3: TGCGCCAGCATCCCTAGCGGGGGGGCCAATGAGCAGTTCTTC. This translates into CASIPSGGANEQFF. The variable domain in full, with the rest retrieved from reference TRBV5-1 and TRBJ2-1, is KAGVTQTPRYLIKTRGQQVTLSCSPISGHRSVSWYQQTPGQGLQFLFEYFSETQRNKGNFPGRFSGRQFSNSRSEMNVSTLELGDSALYLCASIPSGGANEQFFGPGTRLTVL.

This clone was detected once. The chain uses TRBV30 and TRBJ1-5; D uncertain. The V end was cut by 2 bases, the J end by 6 bases, with 11 bases between. The CDR3 contains 13 residues. Germline V lookup: CDR1 GTSNPN, CDR2 SVGIG (reference sequence). CDR3 DNA: TGTGCCTGGAGTCCAACACATCCTCAGCCCCAGCATTTT. Protein sequence: CAWSPTHPQPQHF.

This rearrangement joins TRBV30 to TRBJ1-3, with D perhaps matching TRBD1 (5 bases). Trimming pared 1 base from V and 3 bases from J, leaving 7 bases between. CDR1 is GTSNPN, CDR2 SVGIG, per germline (reference sequence). CDR3 length: 13 amino acids. DNA of the CDR3: TGTGCCTGGAGTGGACAGATTGGAAACACCATATATTTT. Encoded protein: CAWSGQIGNTIYF.

V is TRBV7-8 and J is TRBJ1-3, with D unresolved. This CDR3 is built from 15 residues. CDR1 SGHVS and CDR2 FQNEAQ come from the germline V gene. Trimming left V 3 bases short and J 0 bases short, with 9 bases between. DNA for the CDR3: TGTGCCAGCAGCTTGGTGGGCGTCTCTGGAAACACCATATATTTT. Translating it yields CASSLVGVSGNTIYF.

The V and J genes are TRBV6-6 and TRBJ1-2; D is undetermined. This CDR3 region has 14 residues. V lost 3 bases to trimming and J lost 2 bases, with 10 bases between them. Per the germline V gene, CDR1 is MNHNY and CDR2 is SVGAGI (reference sequence). This chain's CDR3 is CASSYHEINYGYTF. CDR3 DNA: TGTGCCAGCAGTTATCACGAGATCAACTATGGCTACACCTTC.